The 5 T cell receptor beta chains given below trace back to one sample, sequenced in a study of metastatic and nonmetastatic thyroid tumors. MiXCR was used by TCRdb to re-call the PCR reads. The sample has roughly 21,000 clones; under 30% are singletons. Not a single patient had been given any form of treatment at any point before undergoing thyroid surgery. Sequenced: tumor tissue. The receptor set was obtained from a male donor with papillary thyroid cancer or a benign thyroid nodule (not recorded which). Some clones in this sample may be carry-over from other donors' samples.

This clone was counted only a few times. This CDR3 is also generated by other DNA sequences in the sample. V and J are TRBV15 and TRBJ2-6, with D tentatively TRBD2 (5 bases). Germline V lookup: CDR1 LNHNV, CDR2 YYDKDF (reference sequence). The CDR3 is 16 residues long. Trimming shortened V by 0 bases and J by 0 bases, and 6 bases separated the two germline ends. CDR3: CATSRDRGSGANVLTF. The CDR3 DNA sequence: TGTGCCACCAGCAGAGATCGGGGCTCTGGGGCCAACGTCCTGACTTTC.

This clone was seen only a few times. Compared with germline, one end of the junction differs, possibly owing to a read error. The V call is TRBV25-1, the J call TRBJ2-5, with a possible D match to TRBD1 (6 bases). CDR1 MGHDK and CDR2 SYGVNS come from the germline V gene. This CDR3 is built from 13 residues. CDR3 amino acids: CARSEGHRETQYF. DNA for the CDR3: TGTGCCAGAAGTGAGGGACATCGAGAGACCCAGTACTTC. The whole variable domain, remainder taken from reference TRBV25-1 and TRBJ2-5, is EADIYQTPRYLVIGTGKKITLECSQTMGHDKMYWYQQDPGMELHLIHYSYGVNSTEKGDLSSESTVSRIRTEHFPLTLESARPSHTSQYLCARSEGHRETQYFGPGTRLLVL.

The J gene is TRBJ2-1, the V gene TRBV5-4; the D gene is possibly TRBD1 (6 bases). Deletions cut 4 bases from V and 4 bases from J, with 12 bases between. The germline V gene encodes CDR1 SGHNT and CDR2 YYREEE (reference sequence). The CDR3 length is 14 residues. CDR3 in DNA: TGTGCCAGCAGCATTGGACAGTCATACAATGAGCAGTTCTTC. Protein sequence: CASSIGQSYNEQFF.

The rearrangement uses TRBV11-2 and TRBJ1-4; D unclear. This CDR3 has 13 residues. V lost 0 bases, J lost 5 bases, and 4 bases lay in between. The germline V gene has CDR1 SGHAT and CDR2 FQNNGV. The CDR3: CASSLETNEKLFF. CDR3 nucleotide sequence: TGTGCCAGCAGCTTAGAGACAAATGAAAAACTGTTTTTT. Together with reference TRBV11-2 and TRBJ1-4, the CDR3 gives the full variable domain: EAGVAQSPRYKIIEKRQSVAFWCNPISGHATLYWYQQILGQGPKLLIQFQNNGVVDDSQLPKDRFSAERLKGVDSTLKIQPAKLEDSAVYLCASSLETNEKLFFGSGTQLSVL.

The chain recombines TRBV13 with TRBJ1-1; TRBD1 might be the D (6 bases). Germline CDR1 and CDR2: PRHDT and FYEKMQ (reference sequence). V was clipped by 5 bases and J by 3 bases, with 19 bases between them. The CDR3 contains 16 residues. The CDR3, as DNA: TGTGCCAGCAGCACCCGAACAGGGCCTGGAGACACTGAAGCTTTCTTT. It codes for CASSTRTGPGDTEAFF. The full variable domain, with the rest looked up from reference TRBV13 and TRBJ1-1, is AAGVIQSPRHLIKEKRETATLKCYPIPRHDTVYWYQQGPGQDPQFLISFYEKMQSDKGSIPDRFSAQQFSDYHSELNMSSLELGDSALYFCASSTRTGPGDTEAFFGQGTRLTVV.